The rows below give T cell receptor beta chains drawn from one sample of a study of CD8 T cells in ankylosing spondylitis. Each CDR3 protein gets one entry after TCRdb re-called the 5' RACE reads with MiXCR. The repertoire has around 120,000 distinct CDR3 sequences, approximately 25% of them found once; the top ten carry 10% to 15%. Sequenced input: synovial fluid, either unsorted or a sorted T cell fraction (not recorded which). Receptors were obtained from a male donor with ankylosing spondylitis. CDR3s include the opening cysteine and the closing phenylalanine or tryptophan. Each record gives: CDR3 protein, CDR3 DNA, J gene, V gene, clone size, D gene. D genes are given only for firm matches. Clone size, where shown, is once, few, many, or a class for clones that have expanded.

cdr3_aa: CSVEGSTRVGGYGYTF
cdr3_nt: TGCAGCGTTGAAGGGTCCACCAGGGTCGGAGGGTATGGCTACACCTTC
j_call: TRBJ1-2
v_call: TRBV29-1
clone_size: -
d_call: -

cdr3_aa: CASSGRTSSGYNEQFF
cdr3_nt: TGCGCCAGCAGCGGTAGGACTTCTTCGGGGTACAATGAGCAGTTCTTC
j_call: TRBJ2-1
v_call: TRBV5-1
clone_size: few
d_call: -

cdr3_aa: CSARVGGRTDTQYF
cdr3_nt: TGCAGTGCTAGAGTGGGGGGACGCACAGATACGCAGTATTTT
j_call: TRBJ2-3
v_call: TRBV20-1
clone_size: many
d_call: -

cdr3_aa: CSVTSLAGQTTDTQYF
cdr3_nt: TGCAGCGTTACCTCCCTCGCGGGACAGACCACAGATACGCAGTATTTT
j_call: TRBJ2-3
v_call: TRBV29-1
clone_size: -
d_call: -

cdr3_aa: CASSLSKARETQYF
cdr3_nt: TGTGCCAGCAGCTTATCAAAGGCTAGGGAGACCCAGTACTTC
j_call: TRBJ2-5
v_call: TRBV7-6
clone_size: -
d_call: -

cdr3_aa: CASSFGWGYNEQFF
cdr3_nt: TGTGCCAGCAGCTTCGGATGGGGTTACAATGAGCAGTTCTTC
j_call: TRBJ2-1
v_call: TRBV7-2
clone_size: few
d_call: -

cdr3_aa: CASTVGSNEQFF
cdr3_nt: TGTGCCAGCACAGTGGGGAGCAATGAGCAGTTCTTC
j_call: TRBJ2-1
v_call: TRBV2
clone_size: many
d_call: -

cdr3_aa: CSVGQDSNQPQHF
cdr3_nt: TGCAGCGTCGGACAGGATAGCAATCAGCCCCAGCATTTT
j_call: TRBJ1-5
v_call: TRBV29-1
clone_size: few
d_call: TRBD1

cdr3_aa: CASSINLNTEAFF
cdr3_nt: TGTGCCAGCAGCATAAATCTAAACACTGAAGCTTTCTTT
j_call: TRBJ1-1
v_call: TRBV6-2/TRBV6-3
clone_size: -
d_call: -

cdr3_aa: CASSLMQGYGYTF
cdr3_nt: TGTGCCAGCAGCTTAATGCAGGGCTATGGCTACACCTTC
j_call: TRBJ1-2
v_call: TRBV7-9
clone_size: few
d_call: -

cdr3_aa: CATQPRRGPSSYNEQFF
cdr3_nt: TGTGCCACCCAACCTAGGAGGGGCCCTAGCTCCTACAATGAGCAGTTCTTC
j_call: TRBJ2-1
v_call: TRBV24-1
clone_size: many
d_call: -

cdr3_aa: CASSQIQGSGNTIYF
cdr3_nt: TGCGCCAGCAGCCAAATACAGGGTTCCGGAAACACCATATATTTT
j_call: TRBJ1-3
v_call: TRBV4-1
clone_size: -
d_call: -

cdr3_aa: CASSLDSGNTEAFF
cdr3_nt: TGCGCCAGCAGCTTGGACAGCGGGAACACTGAAGCTTTCTTT
j_call: TRBJ1-1
v_call: TRBV5-1
clone_size: many
d_call: -

cdr3_aa: CASSALVSSAGETQYF
cdr3_nt: TGTGCCAGCAGTGCGCTGGTTTCGTCGGCTGGGGAGACCCAGTACTTC
j_call: TRBJ2-5
v_call: TRBV6-1
clone_size: -
d_call: -

cdr3_aa: CASSLGVLQGLDTQYF
cdr3_nt: TGTGCCAGCAGCTTAGGGGTTCTCCAGGGGTTAGATACGCAGTATTTT
j_call: TRBJ2-3
v_call: TRBV7-2
clone_size: few
d_call: -

cdr3_aa: CASSNAGQGMTEAFF
cdr3_nt: TGTGCCAGCAGCAACGCAGGGCAGGGGATGACTGAAGCTTTCTTT
j_call: TRBJ1-1
v_call: TRBV6-1
clone_size: many
d_call: -

cdr3_aa: CSAWGREGADTQYF
cdr3_nt: TGCAGTGCCTGGGGCAGGGAGGGTGCGGATACGCAGTATTTT
j_call: TRBJ2-3
v_call: TRBV20-1
clone_size: many
d_call: TRBD2

cdr3_aa: CASSLTGNTGELFF
cdr3_nt: TGTGCCAGCAGCTTAACAGGGAACACCGGGGAGCTGTTTTTT
j_call: TRBJ2-2
v_call: TRBV11-2
clone_size: -
d_call: -

cdr3_aa: CASSYGPTEFF
cdr3_nt: TGCGCCAGCAGCTACGGCCCGACCGAGTTCTTC
j_call: TRBJ2-1
v_call: TRBV5-1
clone_size: few
d_call: -

cdr3_aa: CASSDELSYEQYF
cdr3_nt: TGCGCCAGCAGCGATGAACTCTCCTACGAGCAGTACTTC
j_call: TRBJ2-7
v_call: TRBV5-1
clone_size: -
d_call: -

cdr3_aa: CASTGKGPSEQYF
cdr3_nt: TGTGCCAGCACCGGAAAGGGGCCAAGCGAGCAGTACTTC
j_call: TRBJ2-7
v_call: TRBV2
clone_size: few
d_call: -

cdr3_aa: CASSRGAEGQYF
cdr3_nt: TGTGCCAGCAGCCGCGGGGCCGAGGGCCAGTACTTC
j_call: TRBJ2-5
v_call: TRBV7-2
clone_size: -
d_call: -

cdr3_aa: CSATTGRYTEAFF
cdr3_nt: TGCAGTGCAACGACAGGCAGGTATACTGAAGCTTTCTTT
j_call: TRBJ1-1
v_call: TRBV20-1
clone_size: -
d_call: -

cdr3_aa: CSARDGVTGELFF
cdr3_nt: TGCAGTGCTAGAGATGGGGTCACCGGGGAGCTGTTTTTT
j_call: TRBJ2-2
v_call: TRBV20-1
clone_size: -
d_call: -

cdr3_aa: CSASLESDTQYF
cdr3_nt: TGCAGTGCTAGTCTGGAGTCAGATACGCAGTATTTT
j_call: TRBJ2-3
v_call: TRBV20-1
clone_size: -
d_call: -

cdr3_aa: CASSPTREVAEAFF
cdr3_nt: TGTGCCAGCAGCCCAACCAGGGAGGTGGCTGAAGCTTTCTTT
j_call: TRBJ1-1
v_call: TRBV7-2
clone_size: once
d_call: -

cdr3_aa: CASSQTAGSYGYTF
cdr3_nt: TGTGCCAGCAGCCAAACGGCAGGGAGCTATGGCTACACCTTC
j_call: TRBJ1-2
v_call: TRBV4-2
clone_size: few
d_call: -

cdr3_aa: CASSQDRFDRAGEAFF
cdr3_nt: TGCGCCAGCAGCCAAGATCGTTTTGACAGGGCTGGTGAAGCTTTCTTT
j_call: TRBJ1-1
v_call: TRBV4-1
clone_size: many
d_call: TRBD1

cdr3_aa: CATSESGEETQYF
cdr3_nt: TGTGCCACCAGTGAATCAGGGGAGGAGACCCAGTACTTC
j_call: TRBJ2-5
v_call: TRBV24-1
clone_size: once
d_call: -

cdr3_aa: CASSGNQGEQYF
cdr3_nt: TGTGCCAGCAGCGGTAATCAGGGGGAGCAGTACTTC
j_call: TRBJ2-7
v_call: TRBV9
clone_size: -
d_call: -

cdr3_aa: CASRGQGSLTEAFF
cdr3_nt: TGCGCCAGCAGGGGACAGGGGTCATTAACTGAAGCTTTCTTT
j_call: TRBJ1-1
v_call: TRBV5-1
clone_size: -
d_call: TRBD1

cdr3_aa: CASSIKGPYSNQPQHF
cdr3_nt: TGTGCCAGTAGTATAAAAGGACCCTATAGCAATCAGCCCCAGCATTTT
j_call: TRBJ1-5
v_call: TRBV19
clone_size: few
d_call: -

cdr3_aa: CASRTGNTGELFF
cdr3_nt: TGCGCCAGCCGGACAGGGAACACCGGGGAGCTGTTTTTT
j_call: TRBJ2-2
v_call: TRBV5-1
clone_size: many
d_call: TRBD1

cdr3_aa: CASGGTGVRETQYF
cdr3_nt: TGCGCCAGCGGAGGGACAGGGGTCCGAGAGACCCAGTACTTC
j_call: TRBJ2-5
v_call: TRBV5-1
clone_size: few
d_call: TRBD1

cdr3_aa: CAIAVGDTTGELFF
cdr3_nt: TGTGCCATCGCGGTTGGCGATACCACCGGGGAGCTGTTTTTT
j_call: TRBJ2-2
v_call: TRBV10-3
clone_size: -
d_call: -

cdr3_aa: CASSFKEDTQYF
cdr3_nt: TGTGCCAGCAGCTTTAAGGAGGATACGCAGTATTTT
j_call: TRBJ2-3
v_call: TRBV7-8
clone_size: -
d_call: -

cdr3_aa: CASSLEVAQPQHF
cdr3_nt: TGTGCCAGCAGCTTAGAGGTGGCTCAGCCCCAGCATTTT
j_call: TRBJ1-5
v_call: TRBV7-2
clone_size: once
d_call: -

cdr3_aa: CSAYDTNTEAFF
cdr3_nt: TGCAGTGCCTACGACACGAACACTGAAGCTTTCTTT
j_call: TRBJ1-1
v_call: TRBV20-1
clone_size: -
d_call: -

cdr3_aa: CASNRQGFNTEAFF
cdr3_nt: TGTGCCAGCAATCGACAGGGGTTCAACACTGAAGCTTTCTTT
j_call: TRBJ1-1
v_call: TRBV7-9
clone_size: -
d_call: TRBD1

cdr3_aa: CASSLRAGLTEAFF
cdr3_nt: TGTGCCAGCAGCTTGCGGGCAGGGCTTACTGAAGCTTTCTTT
j_call: TRBJ1-1
v_call: TRBV11-3
clone_size: few
d_call: -

cdr3_aa: CASSQDLGIGTQYF
cdr3_nt: TGCGCCAGCAGCCAGGACCTGGGGATCGGTACGCAGTATTTT
j_call: TRBJ2-3
v_call: TRBV5-1
clone_size: many
d_call: -